These 3 T cell receptor beta chains came from one sample sequenced in a study of cytomegalovirus exposure and HLA in healthy donors. 13 Jbeta primers and 60 Vbeta primers were used for the PCR. The protocol was immunoSEQ multiplex PCR, while the TCRdb copy is restricted to in-frame clones and leaves out a portion. The sample consists of approximately 280,000 clones, approximately 90% of them appearing once. The sequenced sample consisted of PBMCs. The receptor source for this set is a woman aged 18-29 years in good health and CMV-seronegative.

The V gene is TRBV4-2, the J gene TRBJ2-2; perhaps TRBD1 as D (6 bases). Germline V gene lookup returns CDR1 LGHNA and CDR2 YNFKEQ. CDR3 length: 17 amino acids. With 1 base removed from V and 6 bases from J, the gap between germline ends came to 18 bases. The CDR3 loop is CASSQVRGGVKAGELFF. In nucleotides, the CDR3 is TGTGCCAGCAGCCAAGTCCGAGGGGGTGTTAAGGCCGGGGAGCTGTTTTTT.

The rearrangement links TRBV7-9 to TRBJ2-5, with TRBD2 as a possible D gene (6 bases). Deletions cut 5 bases from V and 7 bases from J, with 14 bases between. This CDR3 spans 13 amino acids. In germline, CDR1 is SEHNR, CDR2 FQNEAQ (reference sequence). CDR3 sequence: CASSLEGWGTQYF. DNA for the CDR3: TGTGCCAGCAGCCTGGAGGGTTGGGGGACCCAGTACTTC.

The rearrangement uses TRBV19 and TRBJ2-7, with unresolved D. V gave up 3 bases and J gave up 2 bases, with 11 bases separating them. The CDR3 totals 14 residues. CDR1 is LNHDA, CDR2 SQIVND, per germline (reference sequence). The CDR3 loop reads CASSIANRPYEQYF. CDR3 in DNA: TGTGCCAGTAGTATCGCGAACAGACCCTACGAGCAGTACTTC.